This T cell receptor beta chain appears in the sequencing data of a study of blood T cell repertoires in COVID-19. Cohort 3 donors counted as recovered after two negative PCRs, clearance, or resolved symptoms. The CDR3 extends over 15 amino acids. Germline V gene sequence: CDR1 SGHTA, CDR2 FQGNSA. V was cut by 5 bases and J by 4 bases, with 17 bases left in between. Original processing notes: By means of reference gene primer amplification, nucleated cell counts were estimated. Data came from immunoSEQ multiplex PCR; TCRdb stores just in-frame clones and leaves some out. V and J calls and clone size are copied from that table; D and trimming were computed from the DNA. The sample lists 150,000 to 200,000 clones, 88% occurring once.

V is TRBV7-2 and J is TRBJ2-5; maybe TRBD2 (5 bases). The TCR sequence derives from a woman in her 50s who had recovered from COVID-19. Sequenced input: PBMCs or T cells enriched from blood (not recorded which). The CDR3 DNA sequence: TGTGCCAGCAGCACGGGCGGAAAAGGAGGAGAGACCCAGTACTTC. Encoded protein: CASSTGGKGGETQYF.